One and the same sample provided the 4 T cell receptor beta chains below, sequenced in a study of post-analysis software for immune sequencing data (dated by TCRdb to 2014 to 2015). The paper's findings and limits, for the study overall: Significantly higher frequencies in patients than in controls were found for five or six TRBV segments, including TRBV5-6, TRBV5-1 and TRBV20-1.

These TCRs are of unknown antigen specificity. The library came from PCR. Sequenced on an Illumina HiSeq 2500. To reduce PCR and sequencing biases, unique molecular identifiers were incorporated into the TCR beta cDNA libraries. In TCRdb, the public reads were trimmed at Q25 with fastp and aligned with MiXCR, with productive beta chains retained. Identical CDR3 proteins give one entry, which carries the most common genes and DNA. The sample includes hundreds of thousands of distinct CDR3 sequences, with 40% to 50% observed a single time. The top ten constitute approximately 1.7% of the sample. Sequencing was carried out using blood. The receptors stem from a girl aged 10-17 years with multiple sclerosis.

This clonotype was seen a handful of times. In nucleotides, the CDR3 is TGCGCCAGCAGCCAAGAGCTAACCCGGCAGAGGGTCTATGGCTACACCTTC. Translated: CASSQELTRQRVYGYTF. The chain couples TRBV4-1 to TRBJ1-2; D remains unclear. CDR3 size: 17 residues. Germline V gene lookup returns CDR1 MGHRA and CDR2 YSYEKL. Trimming removed 0 bases from V and 4 bases from J, with 18 bases in between.

The V call is TRBV20-1, the J call TRBJ2-1; 9 bases line up with TRBD2. CDR1 DFQATT and CDR2 SNEGSKA come from the germline V gene (reference sequence). V lost 3 bases to trimming and J lost 3 bases; unmatched junction nucleotides: 3. The CDR3 length is 14 residues. The CDR3 protein is CSASQTSGYNEQFF. Here the CDR3 DNA reads TGCAGTGCTAGCCAGACTAGCGGCTACAATGAGCAGTTCTTC.

The genes are TRBV9 and TRBJ1-2; D is undetermined. This CDR3 has 13 amino acids. Trimming shortened V by 4 bases and J by 1 base, and 8 bases separated the two germline ends. Germline V CDR1 and CDR2: SGDLS, YYNGEE. The CDR3 region has the DNA TGTGCCAGCAGCCCCATTGTTAACTATGGCTACACCTTC. It specifies CASSPIVNYGYTF.

CDR3 residues: CSGSSGANVLTF. The CDR3 bases are TGCAGCGGGAGCTCTGGGGCCAACGTCCTGACTTTC. This chain uses TRBV29-1 with TRBJ2-6; no definite D call. CDR3 length: 12 amino acids. Per the germline V gene, CDR1 is SQVTM and CDR2 is ANQGSEA. The V end was cut by 7 bases, the J end by 0 bases, with 4 bases between.